Listed here are 22 T cell receptor beta chains from one sample, sequenced in a study of PD-1 blockade in classical Hodgkin lymphoma. There was relapse after autologous stem cell transplantation in every patient, and there was variation in brentuximab vedotin exposure. Purified CD4+ T cells were obtained from thawed PBMCs through magnetic negative selection. Sequencing used immunoSEQ multiplex PCR; TCRdb keeps in-frame clones, though not all of them. The sample records around 8,600 clones, around 81% being singletons. Sequences were derived from CD4+ T cells from blood, sampled at baseline. The receptor source for this set is a human donor with classical Hodgkin lymphoma.

The chain carries TRBV6-4 and TRBJ1-4, with TRBD1 as a possible D gene (5 bases). Germline V CDR1 and CDR2: MRHNA, SNTAGT. Trimming pared 6 bases from V and 5 bases from J, leaving 16 bases between. The CDR3 spans 15 residues. The CDR3 loop reads CASRPNVQENEKLFF. CDR3 nucleotide sequence: TGTGCCAGCAGGCCTAATGTACAGGAAAATGAAAAACTGTTTTTT.

V and J are TRBV18 and TRBJ2-4; D gene uncertain. This CDR3 contains 16 residues. Trimming stripped 0 bases from V and 0 bases from J, with 9 bases between. From germline, CDR1 is KGHSH and CDR2 LQKENI. This CDR3 reads CASSPPSGLAKNIQYF. The CDR3 region has the DNA TGTGCCAGCTCACCACCATCAGGTTTAGCCAAAAACATTCAGTACTTC.

The chain links TRBV6-1 to TRBJ1-2; D is ambiguous. The germline V gene has CDR1 MNHNS and CDR2 SASEGT. Trimming pared 3 bases from V and 8 bases from J, leaving 10 bases between. CDR3 length: 12 amino acids. CDR3 DNA sequence: TGTGCCAGCAGTGACCGGGTTGACGGCTACACCTTC. It specifies CASSDRVDGYTF.

This clone was observed once. The gene calls are TRBV9 and TRBJ2-3, with 7 positions matching TRBD1. The CDR3 has 15 residues. V was pared by 4 bases and J by 2 bases, with 7 bases of the junction left unmatched. From germline, CDR1 is SGDLS and CDR2 YYNGEE. CDR3 loop: CASSKGQHLTDTQYF. For the CDR3, the DNA is TGTGCCAGCAGCAAGGGACAGCACCTCACAGATACGCAGTATTTT.

The J gene is TRBJ2-1, the V gene TRBV6-1, with D perhaps matching TRBD1 (6 bases). CDR1 and CDR2 from the germline V gene are MNHNS and SASEGT. The CDR3 extends over 14 amino acids. The V and J ends lost 6 bases and 9 bases respectively, with 18 bases between them. The CDR3 loop is CASSHLPAGAEQFF. Here the CDR3 DNA reads TGTGCCAGCAGCCACCTACCAGCAGGGGCTGAGCAGTTCTTC.

The J gene is TRBJ2-5, the V gene TRBV5-1; 8 nucleotides match TRBD1. Germline CDR1 SGHRS, CDR2 YFSETQ. J gave up 4 bases and V 1 base, and 9 bases lay outside the gene matches. The CDR3 covers 16 residues. DNA for the CDR3: TGCGCCAGCAGCTTGAAGGTGGCAGGGGGCTTAGAGACCCAGTACTTC. It yields the protein CASSLKVAGGLETQYF.

The chain has TRBV6-6 and TRBJ1-4; TRBD1 is a possible D gene (5 bases). The CDR3 sequence is 14 residues long. CDR1 MNHNY and CDR2 SVGAGI come from the germline V gene (reference sequence). Between the trimmed V and J ends, which lost 3 bases and 2 bases, there was a span of 7 bases. The CDR3 region has the DNA TGTGCCAGCAGTTATCCAGGGACTAATGAAAAACTGTTTTTT. Its protein is CASSYPGTNEKLFF.

This rearrangement joins TRBV6-1 to TRBJ2-2; no clear D gene. V was shortened by 2 bases and J by 4 bases, with 5 bases between the two germline ends. Germline V gene sequence: CDR1 MNHNS, CDR2 SASEGT. The CDR3 has 13 amino acids. The CDR3 protein is CASSEHPTGELFF. Written as DNA, the CDR3 is TGTGCCAGCAGTGAACATCCCACCGGGGAGCTGTTTTTT.

This chain connects TRBV6-1 to TRBJ2-7; weak D call: TRBD2 (5 bases). CDR3 length: 11 residues. The germline gives CDR1 MNHNS, CDR2 SASEGT. Trimming pared 5 bases from V and 7 bases from J, leaving 9 bases between. CDR3 loop: CASSHGGEQYF. CDR3 coding DNA: TGTGCCAGCAGTCACGGCGGGGAGCAGTACTTC.

A single count supports this clone. V gene TRBV10-2 combines with J gene TRBJ2-1, with D possibly being TRBD1 or TRBD2 (5 bases each). The germline gives CDR1 WSHSY, CDR2 SAAADI. The CDR3 contains 12 residues. The germline V and J ends were trimmed by 1 base and 7 bases, with 5 bases remaining between them. The CDR3 bases are TGCGCCAGCAGTGAGTGGGGGAATGAGCAGTTCTTC. This encodes CASSEWGNEQFF.

The rearrangement links TRBV4-2 to TRBJ1-3; D call uncertain. The CDR3 extends over 13 amino acids. The V gene's germline CDR1 is LGHNA and CDR2 YNFKEQ. The ends were cut back, 5 bases at V and 3 bases at J, with 8 bases in the middle. The CDR3 region is CASSLQLGNTIYF. The CDR3 DNA is TGTGCCAGCAGCTTGCAACTTGGAAACACCATATATTTT.

The chain has TRBV6-4 and TRBJ1-2; D may be TRBD1 (5 bases). The germline CDR1 and CDR2 sequences are MRHNA and SNTAGT. The CDR3 totals 14 residues. V was pared by 7 bases and J by 1 base, with 13 bases between. The CDR3 reads CASKRSGDNYGYTF. Here the CDR3 DNA reads TGTGCCAGCAAAAGGTCGGGGGATAACTATGGCTACACCTTC.

The rearrangement joins TRBV29-1 to TRBJ2-5; no definite D call. Germline V CDR1 and CDR2: SQVTM, ANQGSEA. The CDR3 loop spans 11 amino acids. V lost 4 bases, J lost 1 base, and 4 bases lay in between. The CDR3: CSVVPQETQYF. The CDR3 region has the DNA TGCAGCGTTGTGCCCCAAGAGACCCAGTACTTC. The variable domain in full, completed from reference TRBV29-1 and TRBJ2-5, reads SAVISQKPSRDICQRGTSLTIQCQVDSQVTMMFWYRQQPGQSLTLIATANQGSEATYESGFVIDKFPISRPNLTFSTLTVSNMSPEDSSIYLCSVVPQETQYFGPGTRLLVL.

CDR3: CASSGVGQGSYEQYF. The CDR3 DNA follows: TGTGCCAGCAGTGGAGTCGGTCAGGGATCCTACGAGCAGTACTTC. The chain couples TRBV6-1 to TRBJ2-7; weak D call: TRBD1 (5 bases). Germline V gene lookup returns CDR1 MNHNS and CDR2 SASEGT. The V and J ends lost 4 bases and 1 base respectively, with 14 bases between them. The CDR3 loop spans 15 amino acids.

The chain uses TRBV18 and TRBJ1-4, with D tentatively TRBD1 (5 bases). Germline CDR1 and CDR2: KGHSH and LQKENI. Trimming stripped 4 bases from V and 0 bases from J, with 6 bases between. The CDR3 loop spans 14 amino acids. The CDR3 bases are TGTGCCAGCTCACAGGGGACAACTAATGAAAAACTGTTTTTT. Translating it yields CASSQGTTNEKLFF. Combining the CDR3 with reference TRBV18 and TRBJ1-4 gives the whole variable domain NAGVMQNPRHLVRRRGQEARLRCSPMKGHSHVYWYRQLPEEGLKFMVYLQKENIIDESGMPKERFSAEFPKEGPSILRIQQVVRGDSAAYFCASSQGTTNEKLFFGSGTQLSVL.

This clone has a single count. CDR3 sequence (DNA): TGTGCCAGCAGTTTTACCGGGAGCACAGATACGCAGTATTTT. Translating it yields CASSFTGSTDTQYF. The rearrangement joins TRBV28 to TRBJ2-3; D is unclear. V was shortened by 3 bases and J by 0 bases, with 7 bases between the two germline ends. The CDR3 totals 14 residues. Germline loops: CDR1 MDHEN, CDR2 SYDVKM.

This chain connects TRBV28 to TRBJ2-1; D is unresolved. The CDR3 totals 14 residues. Germline V gene sequence: CDR1 MDHEN, CDR2 SYDVKM. Trimming took 2 bases from V and 6 from J, leaving 11 bases between them. CDR3 sequence: CASSLGLAVNEQFF. CDR3 nucleotide sequence: TGTGCCAGCAGTTTAGGGCTCGCGGTCAATGAGCAGTTCTTC.

The chain is built from TRBV19 and TRBJ2-1; TRBD2 matches at 9 bases. The CDR3 has 14 residues. J gave up 7 bases and V 8 bases, and 9 bases lay outside the gene matches. From germline, CDR1 is LNHDA and CDR2 SQIVND (reference sequence). The CDR3 nucleotides are TGTGCCAGTGGGGCGGGAGGGCTAGGGAATGAGCAGTTCTTC. This codes for CASGAGGLGNEQFF. Looking up the rest from reference TRBV19 and TRBJ2-1 gives the full variable domain: DGGITQSPKYLFRKEGQNVTLSCEQNLNHDAMYWYRQDPGQGLRLIYYSQIVNDFQKGDIAEGYSVSREKKESFPLTVTSAQKNPTAFYLCASGAGGLGNEQFFGPGTRLTVL.

This chain joins TRBV5-5 and TRBJ2-7; 8 bases fit TRBD2. The CDR3 loop spans 16 amino acids. Per germline, CDR1 SGHKS and CDR2 YYEKEE (reference sequence). J gave up 4 bases and V 1 base, and 10 bases lay outside the gene matches. The CDR3 sequence is CASSLSDRAGVYEQYF. In DNA, the CDR3 is TGTGCCAGCAGCTTGAGTGATCGAGCGGGGGTTTACGAGCAGTACTTC.

The rearrangement joins TRBV9 to TRBJ2-2; the D is unclear. CDR1 is SGDLS, CDR2 YYNGEE, per germline. The length of the CDR3 is 13 residues. The ends were cut back, 0 bases at V and 7 bases at J, with 7 bases in the middle. This CDR3 is CASSVVGIGELFF. CDR3 bases: TGTGCCAGCAGCGTAGTAGGGATCGGGGAGCTGTTTTTT.

This chain connects TRBV5-1 to TRBJ2-3, with TRBD1 as a possible D gene (6 bases). The V gene's germline CDR1 is SGHRS and CDR2 YFSETQ. Trimming left V 0 bases short and J 4 bases short, with 6 bases between. The CDR3 has 13 residues. CDR3 sequence: CASSLEGADTQYF. Here the CDR3 DNA reads TGCGCCAGCAGCTTGGAGGGGGCAGATACGCAGTATTTT.

The chain links TRBV9 to TRBJ2-2; tentative D call: TRBD1 (5 bases). The germline V and J ends were trimmed by 3 bases and 0 bases, with 9 bases remaining between them. Germline V lookup: CDR1 SGDLS, CDR2 YYNGEE. CDR3 length equals 15 residues. In DNA form, the CDR3 reads TGTGCCAGCAGCGAGAGGACATCGAACACCGGGGAGCTGTTTTTT. Translated: CASSERTSNTGELFF.